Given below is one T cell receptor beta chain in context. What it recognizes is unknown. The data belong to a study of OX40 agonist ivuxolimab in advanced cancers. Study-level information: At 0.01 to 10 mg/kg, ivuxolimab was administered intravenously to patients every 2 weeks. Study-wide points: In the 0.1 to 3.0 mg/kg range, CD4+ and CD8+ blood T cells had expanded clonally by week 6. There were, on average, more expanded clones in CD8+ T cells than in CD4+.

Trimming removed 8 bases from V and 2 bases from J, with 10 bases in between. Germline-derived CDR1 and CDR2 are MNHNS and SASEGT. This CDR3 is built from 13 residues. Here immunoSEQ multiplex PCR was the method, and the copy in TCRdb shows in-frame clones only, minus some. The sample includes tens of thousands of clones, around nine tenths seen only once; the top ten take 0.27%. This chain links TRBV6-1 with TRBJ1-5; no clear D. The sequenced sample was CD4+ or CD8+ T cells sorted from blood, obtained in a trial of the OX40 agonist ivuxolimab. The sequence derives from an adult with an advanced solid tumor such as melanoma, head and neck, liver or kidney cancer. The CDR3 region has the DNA TGTGCCAGCCGAGGTAGGGGCAATCAGCCCCAGCATTTT. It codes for CASRGRGNQPQHF.